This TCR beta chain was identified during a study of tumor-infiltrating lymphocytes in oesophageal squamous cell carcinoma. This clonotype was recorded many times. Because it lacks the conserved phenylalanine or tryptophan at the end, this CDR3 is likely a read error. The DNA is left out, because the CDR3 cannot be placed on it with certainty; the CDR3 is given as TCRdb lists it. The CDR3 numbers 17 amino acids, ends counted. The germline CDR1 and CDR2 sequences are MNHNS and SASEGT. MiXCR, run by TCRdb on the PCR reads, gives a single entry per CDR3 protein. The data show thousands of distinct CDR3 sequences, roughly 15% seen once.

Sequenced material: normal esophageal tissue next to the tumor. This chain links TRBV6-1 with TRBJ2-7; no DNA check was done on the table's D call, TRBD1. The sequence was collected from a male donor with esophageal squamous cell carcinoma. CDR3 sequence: CASDQTGQGNYGYTFGS.